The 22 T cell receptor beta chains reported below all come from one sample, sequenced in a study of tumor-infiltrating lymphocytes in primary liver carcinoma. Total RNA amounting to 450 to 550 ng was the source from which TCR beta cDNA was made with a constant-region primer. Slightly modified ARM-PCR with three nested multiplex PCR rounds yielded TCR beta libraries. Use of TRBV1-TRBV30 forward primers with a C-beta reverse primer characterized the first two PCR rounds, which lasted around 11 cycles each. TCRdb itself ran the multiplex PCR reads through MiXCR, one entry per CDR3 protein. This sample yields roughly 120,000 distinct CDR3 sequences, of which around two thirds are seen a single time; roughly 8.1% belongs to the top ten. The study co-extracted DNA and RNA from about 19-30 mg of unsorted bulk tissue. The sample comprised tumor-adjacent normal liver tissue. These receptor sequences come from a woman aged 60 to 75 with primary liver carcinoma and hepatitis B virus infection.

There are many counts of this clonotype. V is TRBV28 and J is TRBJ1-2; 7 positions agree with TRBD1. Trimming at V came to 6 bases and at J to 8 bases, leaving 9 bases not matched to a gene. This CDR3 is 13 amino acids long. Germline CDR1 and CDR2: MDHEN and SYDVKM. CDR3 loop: CASRLSQGRGYTF. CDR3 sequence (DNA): TGTGCCAGCAGACTCTCACAGGGGAGGGGCTACACCTTC.

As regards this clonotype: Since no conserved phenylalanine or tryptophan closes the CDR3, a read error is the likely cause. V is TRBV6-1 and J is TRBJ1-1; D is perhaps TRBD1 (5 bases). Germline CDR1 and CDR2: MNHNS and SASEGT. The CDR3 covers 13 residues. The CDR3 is CASIGVRGTVAFY. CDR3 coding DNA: TGTGCCAGCATCGGGGTACGGGGGACTGTAGCTTTCTAT.

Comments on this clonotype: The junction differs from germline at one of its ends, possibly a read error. The CDR3 nucleotides are TGTGCCAGCAGCCCCACTCCACAAGAGACCCTGTACTTC. Translation: CASSPTPQETLYF. The V and J genes are TRBV5-4 and TRBJ2-5; D not certain. The germline V gene encodes CDR1 SGHNT and CDR2 YYREEE (reference sequence). The CDR3 loop spans 13 amino acids.

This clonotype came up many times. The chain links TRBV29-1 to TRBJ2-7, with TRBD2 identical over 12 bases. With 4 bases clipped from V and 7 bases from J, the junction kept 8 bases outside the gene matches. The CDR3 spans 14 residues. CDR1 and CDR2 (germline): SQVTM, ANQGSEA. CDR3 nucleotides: TGCAGCGTTGCCCGACTAGCGGGAGAGGGGGAGCAGTACTTC. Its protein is CSVARLAGEGEQYF.

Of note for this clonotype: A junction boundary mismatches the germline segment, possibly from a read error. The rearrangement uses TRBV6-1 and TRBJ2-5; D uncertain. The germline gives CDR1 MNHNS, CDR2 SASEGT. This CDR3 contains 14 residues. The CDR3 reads CASSSIDNRETQYF. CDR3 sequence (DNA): TGTGCCAGCAGCTCAATCGACAACAGAGAGACCCAGTATTTC.

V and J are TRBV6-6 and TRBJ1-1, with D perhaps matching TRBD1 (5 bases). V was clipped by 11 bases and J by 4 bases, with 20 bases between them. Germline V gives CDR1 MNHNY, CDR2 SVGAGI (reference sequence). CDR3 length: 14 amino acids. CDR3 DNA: TGTGCCGACACCCTCTTCGGGGCGGTCACTGAAGCTTTCTTT. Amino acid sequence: CADTLFGAVTEAFF.

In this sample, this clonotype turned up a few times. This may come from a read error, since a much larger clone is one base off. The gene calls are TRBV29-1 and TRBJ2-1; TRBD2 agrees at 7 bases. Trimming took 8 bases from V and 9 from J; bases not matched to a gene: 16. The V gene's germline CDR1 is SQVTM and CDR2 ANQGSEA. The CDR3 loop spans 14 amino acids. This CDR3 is CSTDGLVGGGEQFF. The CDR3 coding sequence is TGCAGCACCGACGGACTAGTGGGAGGTGGTGAGCAGTTCTTC.

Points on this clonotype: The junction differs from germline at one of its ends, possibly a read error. The CDR3 reads CASNLLRNTGELLF. The CDR3 DNA is TGTGCCAGCAACTTACTGCGGAACACCGGGGAGCTGTTGTTT. The genes are TRBV7-2 and TRBJ2-2, with D perhaps matching TRBD2 (5 bases). This CDR3 has 14 amino acids. The germline V gene has CDR1 SGHTA and CDR2 FQGNSA.

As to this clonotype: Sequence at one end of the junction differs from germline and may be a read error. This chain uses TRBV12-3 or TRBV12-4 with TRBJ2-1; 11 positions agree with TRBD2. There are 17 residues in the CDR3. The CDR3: CANSFLAGGTSYNEQFF. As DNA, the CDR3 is TGTGCCAACAGTTTTCTAGCGGGAGGTACCTCTTACAATGAGCAGTTCTTC.

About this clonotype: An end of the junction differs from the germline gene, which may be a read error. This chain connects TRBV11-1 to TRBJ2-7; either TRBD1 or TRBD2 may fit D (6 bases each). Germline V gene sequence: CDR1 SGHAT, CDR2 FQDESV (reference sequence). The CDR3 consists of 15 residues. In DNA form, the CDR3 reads TGTGCCATCAGCCCTCGGACAGCAGGACTACACGAGCACTACTTC. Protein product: CAISPRTAGLHEHYF.

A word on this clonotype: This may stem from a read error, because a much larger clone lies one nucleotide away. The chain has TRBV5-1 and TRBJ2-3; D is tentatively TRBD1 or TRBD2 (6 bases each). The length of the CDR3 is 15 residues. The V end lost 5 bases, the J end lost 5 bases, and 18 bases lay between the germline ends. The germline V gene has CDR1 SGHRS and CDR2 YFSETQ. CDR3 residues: CASRRGAEGVDTQYF. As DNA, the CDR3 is TGCGCCAGCAGGAGGGGAGCGGAGGGGGTAGATACGCAGTATTTT.

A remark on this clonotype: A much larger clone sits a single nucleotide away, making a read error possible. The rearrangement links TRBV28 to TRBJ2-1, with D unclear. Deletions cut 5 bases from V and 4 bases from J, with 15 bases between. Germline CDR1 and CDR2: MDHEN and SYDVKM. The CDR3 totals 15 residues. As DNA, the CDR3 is TGTGCCAGCAGTCTCAGCAGGAGACGATACAATGAGCAGTTCTTC. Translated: CASSLSRRRYNEQFF.

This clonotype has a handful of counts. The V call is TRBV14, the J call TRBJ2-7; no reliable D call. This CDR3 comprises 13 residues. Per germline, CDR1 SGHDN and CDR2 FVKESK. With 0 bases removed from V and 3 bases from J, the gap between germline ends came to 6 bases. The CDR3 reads CASSQDFVYEQYF. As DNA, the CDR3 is TGTGCCAGCAGCCAAGATTTCGTCTACGAGCAGTACTTC.

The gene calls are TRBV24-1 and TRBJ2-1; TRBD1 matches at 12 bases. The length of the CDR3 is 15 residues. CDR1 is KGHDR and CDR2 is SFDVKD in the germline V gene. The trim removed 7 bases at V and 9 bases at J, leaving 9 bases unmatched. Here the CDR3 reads CATRAPGQGAGEQFF. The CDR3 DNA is TGTGCCACCAGAGCTCCGGGACAGGGGGCCGGTGAGCAGTTCTTC.

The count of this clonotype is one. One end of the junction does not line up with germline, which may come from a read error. The CDR3, as DNA: TGTGCCAGCACCGAAATTCCCTACAGTGAGCAGTTCTTC. Translated, it gives CASTEIPYSEQFF. The chain combines TRBV28 with TRBJ2-1; D remains ambiguous. Germline CDR1 MDHEN, CDR2 SYDVKM. CDR3 length: 13 residues. Drawing the rest from reference TRBV28 and TRBJ2-1, the complete variable domain is DVKVTQSSRYLVKRTGEKVFLECVQDMDHENMFWYRQDPGLGLRLIYFSYDVKMKEKGDIPEGYSVSREKKERFSLILESASTNQTSMYLCASTEIPYSEQFFGPGTRLTVL.

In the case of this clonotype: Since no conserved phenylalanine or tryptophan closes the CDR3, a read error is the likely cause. Here the CDR3 reads CASSLVLAIQETQYL. The CDR3 coding sequence is TGTGCCAGCAGTTTGGTGCTAGCGATTCAAGAGACCCAGTACCTC. The V gene is TRBV28, the J gene TRBJ2-5; a possible D gene is TRBD2 (6 bases). Germline assignment: CDR1 MDHEN and CDR2 SYDVKM. This CDR3 contains 15 residues. With 3 bases removed from V and 2 bases from J, the gap between germline ends came to 13 bases.

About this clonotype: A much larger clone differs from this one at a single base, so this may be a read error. This chain's CDR3 is CASSQEWTRRRGNTIYF. The CDR3 coding sequence is TGTGCCAGCAGCCAAGAATGGACACGGCGAAGGGGAAACACCATATATTTT. The chain recombines TRBV14 with TRBJ1-3, with a tentative D call TRBD1 (5 bases). Trimming shortened V by 0 bases and J by 4 bases, and 16 bases separated the two germline ends. CDR1 is SGHDN, CDR2 FVKESK, per germline. This CDR3 is built from 17 residues.

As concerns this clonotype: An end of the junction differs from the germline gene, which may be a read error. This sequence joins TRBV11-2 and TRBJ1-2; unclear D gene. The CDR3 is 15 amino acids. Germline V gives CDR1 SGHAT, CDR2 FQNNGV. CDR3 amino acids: CTSTLTGFGNYGYTF. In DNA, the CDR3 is TGTACCAGCACCTTAACGGGTTTCGGAAACTATGGCTACACCTTC. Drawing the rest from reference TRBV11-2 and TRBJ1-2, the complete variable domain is EAGVAQSPRYKIIEKRQSVAFWCNPISGHATLYWYQQILGQGPKLLIQFQNNGVVDDSQLPKDRFSAERLKGVDSTLKIQPAKLEDSAVYLCTSTLTGFGNYGYTFGSGTRLTVV.

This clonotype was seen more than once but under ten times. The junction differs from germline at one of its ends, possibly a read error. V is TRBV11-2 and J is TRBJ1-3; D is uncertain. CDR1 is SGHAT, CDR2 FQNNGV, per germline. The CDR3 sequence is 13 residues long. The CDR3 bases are TGTGCCAACAGCCGGATAGGAGGAAACACCATATATTTT. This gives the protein CANSRIGGNTIYF.

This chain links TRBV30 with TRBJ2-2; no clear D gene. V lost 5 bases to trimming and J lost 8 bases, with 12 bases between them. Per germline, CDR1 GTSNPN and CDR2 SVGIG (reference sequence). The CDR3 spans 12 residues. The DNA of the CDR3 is TGTGCCTGGCGATCTATAACTGGGGAGCTGTTTTTT. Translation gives CAWRSITGELFF.

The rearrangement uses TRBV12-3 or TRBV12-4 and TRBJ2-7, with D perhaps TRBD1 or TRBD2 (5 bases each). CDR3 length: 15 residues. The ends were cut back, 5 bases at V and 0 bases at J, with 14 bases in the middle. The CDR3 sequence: CASSRRQRSSYEQYF. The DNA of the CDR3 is TGTGCCAGCAGTAGACGACAGCGGAGCTCCTACGAGCAGTACTTC.

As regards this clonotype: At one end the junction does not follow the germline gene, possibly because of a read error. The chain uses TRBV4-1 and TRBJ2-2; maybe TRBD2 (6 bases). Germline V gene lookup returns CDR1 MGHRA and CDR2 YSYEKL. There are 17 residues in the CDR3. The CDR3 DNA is TGCGCCAGCAGCTACACTCCCCTAGCGTACAACACCGTGGAGCTGTTTTTT. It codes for CASSYTPLAYNTVELFF.